One sample yielded the 20 T cell receptor beta chains listed below, sequenced in a study of shared clonotypes between healthy human individuals. Method: immunoSEQ multiplex PCR; TCRdb's copy keeps in-frame clones and lacks some. The table lists about 2.4 million clones, roughly 93% of them singletons, with approximately 0.35% in the top ten. Sequenced input: naive CD4+ T cells from PBMCs. Subset meaning: CD45RA+ positively selected. Every receptor here comes from a man aged 18 to 30 in good health. Some clones in this sample may be carry-over from other donors' samples.

J is TRBJ2-5 and V is TRBV5-1; D unclear. V was pared by 4 bases and J by 4 bases, with 14 bases between. The CDR3 contains 14 residues. Germline V gene data show CDR1 as SGHRS and CDR2 as YFSETQ. Written as DNA, the CDR3 is TGCGCCAGCAGCATCATCTCATTTAGAGAGACCCAGTACTTC. Translating gives CASSIISFRETQYF.

The rearrangement links TRBV27 to TRBJ1-1; D ambiguous. Per the germline V gene, CDR1 is MNHEY and CDR2 is SMNVEV (reference sequence). This CDR3 has 14 residues. V was shortened by 7 bases and J by 5 bases, with 17 bases between the two germline ends. CDR3 region: CASKLETAWTEAFF. As DNA, the CDR3 is TGTGCCAGCAAATTAGAAACAGCCTGGACTGAAGCTTTCTTT.

The chain has TRBV7-3 and TRBJ1-2; tentative D call: TRBD1 (5 bases). The CDR3 length is 15 residues. Germline CDR1 is SGHTA and CDR2 is FQGTGA. Deletions cut 4 bases from V and 4 bases from J, with 16 bases between. CDR3 region: CASSSGTGFVYGYTF. The CDR3 DNA sequence: TGTGCCAGCAGCTCAGGGACGGGTTTTGTCTATGGCTACACCTTC.

V gene TRBV18 combines with J gene TRBJ2-2; unclear D gene. This CDR3 is 16 amino acids long. The germline CDR1 and CDR2 sequences are KGHSH and LQKENI. Trimming cost V 4 bases and J 1 base, with 13 bases left between them. CDR3 in DNA: TGTGCCAGCTCACTGCTCCTGGGCCAGAACACCGGGGAGCTGTTTTTT. It encodes CASSLLLGQNTGELFF.

This clone was picked up a small number of times. CDR3: CASSEPGDGTDTQYF. In DNA form, the CDR3 reads TGTGCCAGCAGTGAACCGGGTGATGGGACAGATACGCAGTATTTT. The genes are TRBV6-1 and TRBJ2-3; D is ambiguous. Trimming stripped 2 bases from V and 3 bases from J, with 12 bases between. Per germline, CDR1 MNHNS and CDR2 SASEGT. The CDR3 consists of 15 residues.

V gene TRBV4-1 combines with J gene TRBJ2-3; TRBD2 aligns across 9 bases. J lost 4 bases, V lost 2 bases, and 4 bases had no gene match. Per germline, CDR1 MGHRA and CDR2 YSYEKL. This CDR3 is 15 amino acids long. CDR3 nucleotides: TGCGCCAGCAGCCAACCGACTAGCGGCGCAGATACGCAGTATTTT. It codes for CASSQPTSGADTQYF.

The V call is TRBV19, the J call TRBJ1-3; unclear D gene. CDR3 length: 15 residues. Germline assignment: CDR1 LNHDA and CDR2 SQIVND (reference sequence). V lost 7 bases, J lost 0 bases, and 13 bases lay in between. CDR3 residues: CASIQGPFSGNTIYF. The CDR3 DNA reads TGTGCCAGTATACAAGGGCCCTTCTCTGGAAACACCATATATTTT.

This chain joins TRBV9 and TRBJ2-6; 9 bases align to TRBD1. Germline CDR1 and CDR2: SGDLS and YYNGEE. V lost 6 bases, J lost 11 bases, and 6 bases stayed unmatched. The CDR3 runs to 13 residues. The CDR3 loop reads CASTWGTGHVLTF. The CDR3 DNA reads as TGTGCCAGCACCTGGGGGACAGGGCACGTCCTGACTTTC.

V and J are TRBV2 and TRBJ2-5; D gene unclear. CDR3 length equals 14 residues. Germline V gene sequence: CDR1 SNHLY, CDR2 FYNNEI. Deletions cut 4 bases from V and 2 bases from J, with 11 bases between. The CDR3 DNA reads TGTGCCAGCAGTGTCGTAACAAGACAAGAGACCCAGTACTTC. Translation gives CASSVVTRQETQYF.

The chain couples TRBV10-3 to TRBJ1-1; D possibly corresponds to TRBD1 (6 bases). Germline CDR1 reads ENHRY; CDR2 reads SYGVKD. The CDR3 runs to 14 residues. Trimming took 7 bases from V and 2 from J, leaving 14 bases between them. CDR3 bases: TGTGCCATCAAGGGGGGACAATACAACACTGAAGCTTTCTTT. Residues: CAIKGGQYNTEAFF.

The J gene is TRBJ1-1, the V gene TRBV28; TRBD1 is a possible D gene (6 bases). Trimming took off 2 bases at V and 0 bases at J, with 7 bases between the two ends. CDR1 is MDHEN, CDR2 SYDVKM, per germline. CDR3 length: 14 amino acids. CDR3 in amino acids: CASSLEGVNTEAFF. CDR3 bases: TGTGCCAGCAGTTTAGAGGGGGTGAACACTGAAGCTTTCTTT.

This chain links TRBV25-1 with TRBJ1-5; 7 nucleotides agree with TRBD1. CDR3 length: 13 residues. The V segment lost 8 bases and the J segment 9 bases; nucleotides outside the gene matches: 10. The germline gives CDR1 MGHDK, CDR2 SYGVNS. The CDR3 reads CASGRDSLGPQHF. The CDR3 bases are TGTGCCAGCGGCCGGGACAGCCTAGGGCCCCAGCATTTT.

This clone has more than one count but fewer than ten. The V call is TRBV6-5, the J call TRBJ1-1; 8 bases fit TRBD1. V lost 5 bases, J lost 4 bases, and 6 bases stayed unmatched. The V gene's germline CDR1 is MNHEY and CDR2 SVGAGI. This CDR3 has 14 amino acids. For the CDR3, the DNA is TGTGCCAGCAGTCCGACAGGGGCGAGCACTGAAGCTTTCTTT. Residues: CASSPTGASTEAFF.

This chain uses TRBV10-3 with TRBJ2-1; 7 nucleotides line up with TRBD2. The CDR3 runs 13 residues. V shed 7 bases, J shed 8 bases, and the junction held 8 bases outside the gene matches. Germline CDR1 is ENHRY and CDR2 is SYGVKD. The CDR3 protein is CAIMAGAADEQFF. The CDR3 DNA is TGTGCCATCATGGCGGGAGCCGCGGATGAGCAGTTCTTC.

The chain recombines TRBV7-8 with TRBJ1-2, with D tentatively TRBD1 (5 bases). Deletions cut 2 bases from V and 0 bases from J, with 13 bases between. There are 16 residues in the CDR3. Germline assignment: CDR1 SGHVS and CDR2 FQNEAQ. CDR3 DNA sequence: TGTGCCAGCAGCTTACTGGGGGGGGTCTCTAACTATGGCTACACCTTC. This sequence encodes CASSLLGGVSNYGYTF.

This chain joins TRBV5-1 and TRBJ2-2; 9 nucleotides align to TRBD2. The CDR3 is 16 amino acids. Per the germline V gene, CDR1 is SGHRS and CDR2 is YFSETQ. V lost 4 bases to trimming and J lost 6 bases; unmatched junction nucleotides: 10. This chain's CDR3 is CASSDQGLAKAGELFF. The CDR3 nucleotides read TGCGCCAGCAGCGACCAGGGACTAGCTAAGGCCGGGGAGCTGTTTTTT.

Concerning this clone itself: The sample holds other DNA sequences that translate to the same CDR3. V and J are TRBV15 and TRBJ2-5, with D unclear. The CDR3 loop spans 14 amino acids. V shed 0 bases and J shed 6 bases, with 11 bases lying between them. Germline lookup yields CDR1 LNHNV and CDR2 YYDKDF (reference sequence). The DNA of the CDR3 is TGTGCCACCAGCAGAGATCGGGTTGGGAAGACCCAGTACTTC. It specifies CATSRDRVGKTQYF. Combining the CDR3 with reference TRBV15 and TRBJ2-5 gives the whole variable domain DAMVIQNPRYQVTQFGKPVTLSCSQTLNHNVMYWYQQKSSQAPKLLFHYYDKDFNNEADTPDNFQSRRPNTSFCFLDIRSPGLGDTAMYLCATSRDRVGKTQYFGPGTRLLVL.

The chain recombines TRBV15 with TRBJ2-3, with 7 bases fitting TRBD1. CDR3 length: 15 amino acids. Germline V gene sequence: CDR1 LNHNV, CDR2 YYDKDF (reference sequence). The J segment lost 2 bases and the V segment lost 1 base, leaving 3 bases of the junction unmatched. CDR3 amino acids: CATSRADRPTDTQYF. The CDR3 bases are TGTGCCACCAGCAGAGCGGACAGGCCCACAGATACGCAGTATTTT. Full variable domain (remainder filled in from reference TRBV15 and TRBJ2-3): DAMVIQNPRYQVTQFGKPVTLSCSQTLNHNVMYWYQQKSSQAPKLLFHYYDKDFNNEADTPDNFQSRRPNTSFCFLDIRSPGLGDTAMYLCATSRADRPTDTQYFGPGTRLTVL.

This rearrangement joins TRBV10-3 to TRBJ2-2; the D is unclear. The CDR3 consists of 14 residues. The germline gives CDR1 ENHRY, CDR2 SYGVKD. V gave up 3 bases and J gave up 4 bases, with 9 bases separating them. Written as DNA, the CDR3 is TGTGCCATCAGTGAAATTGTGGGCACCGGGGAGCTGTTTTTT. It yields the protein CAISEIVGTGELFF.

Of note for this clone: The sample holds other DNA sequences that translate to the same CDR3. The chain couples TRBV18 to TRBJ2-5; possible D gene TRBD1, 6 bases. Germline V CDR1 and CDR2: KGHSH, LQKENI. V lost 2 bases to trimming and J lost 3 bases, with 7 bases between them. CDR3 length: 13 residues. In DNA, the CDR3 is TGTGCCAGCTCACCAACAGGGAAAGAGACCCAGTACTTC. It specifies CASSPTGKETQYF.